Listed below are T cell receptor beta chains from one sample, sequenced in a study of OX40 agonist ivuxolimab in advanced cancers. Libraries were prepared by immunoSEQ multiplex PCR; TCRdb keeps only in-frame clonotypes and omits some of them. The sample has approximately 47,000 clones; roughly 90% are singletons. Sequenced material: CD4+ or CD8+ T cells sorted from blood, taken in a trial of the OX40 agonist ivuxolimab. The receptors stem from an adult with an advanced solid tumor such as melanoma, head and neck, liver or kidney cancer. Both conserved end residues are part of each CDR3. A D gene is named only where the DNA matches it firmly. Clone size is given for some rows only: seen once, a few or many times, or a class if the clone is expanded.

TRBV20-1	-	TRBJ1-1	-	CRGRGNTEAFF	TGCAGGGGAAGGGGTAACACTGAAGCTTTCTTT
TRBV28	TRBD1	TRBJ1-2	-	CASSLRDSRGYTF	TGTGCCAGCAGTTTACGGGACAGCAGAGGCTACACCTTC
TRBV27	-	TRBJ1-5	-	CASSPRRNSNQPQHF	TGTGCCAGCAGCCCCAGACGGAATAGCAATCAGCCCCAGCATTTT
TRBV7-3	TRBD1	TRBJ1-1	-	CASSSGQGNTEAFF	TGTGCCAGCAGCTCGGGACAGGGGAACACTGAAGCTTTCTTT
TRBV18	-	TRBJ1-5	-	CASSPRGTGRVGQPQHF	TGTGCCAGCTCACCAAGGGGCACAGGGCGAGTGGGACAGCCCCAGCATTTT
TRBV2	TRBD1	TRBJ2-7	-	CASKPGTASYEQYF	TGTGCCAGCAAACCCGGGACAGCTTCCTACGAGCAGTACTTC
TRBV6-4	-	TRBJ2-1	-	CASRKEGGSSYNEQFF	TGTGCCAGCAGGAAGGAGGGGGGGAGCTCCTACAATGAGCAGTTCTTC
TRBV7-3	-	TRBJ1-4	-	CASSLVSRKLFF	TGTGCCAGCAGCTTAGTGTCCAGAAAACTGTTTTTT
TRBV30	-	TRBJ1-6	few	CAWQGSYNSPLHF	TGTGCCTGGCAGGGCTCCTATAATTCACCCCTCCACTTT
TRBV14	TRBD1	TRBJ2-5	-	CASSRQGSGQETQYF	TGTGCCAGCAGCCGACAGGGGTCGGGGCAAGAGACCCAGTACTTC
TRBV6-6	TRBD1	TRBJ1-2	-	CATIPGQGTGGYTF	TGTGCCACCATCCCGGGACAGGGGACGGGTGGCTACACCTTC
TRBV5-1	TRBD2	TRBJ2-5	-	CASSLGLAGEETQYF	TGCGCCAGCAGCTTGGGACTAGCGGGAGAAGAGACCCAGTACTTC
TRBV6-6	-	TRBJ1-1	-	CASGEGGQRRTEAFF	TGTGCCAGCGGTGAGGGGGGGCAGCGTAGAACTGAAGCTTTCTTT
TRBV5-8	-	TRBJ2-7	-	CASSPRDQQYF	TGTGCCAGCAGCCCCCGGGACCAGCAGTACTTC
TRBV5-1	TRBD1	TRBJ2-7	-	CASSPGTGGYEQYF	TGCGCCAGCAGCCCCGGGACAGGGGGCTACGAGCAGTACTTC